The present T cell receptor (beta chain) was sequenced within a study of monozygotic twins with inflammatory bowel disease. General study points: IBD patients share fewer clonotypes with other people than healthy twins do, especially with disease activity.

Every sample had its cDNA made across eight separate reactions. Researchers put TCRalpha and TCRbeta cDNA through two nested PCRs lasting around 15 and 10 cycles. TCRdb re-called the 5' RACE reads; one entry per CDR3 protein, DNA not given. The sample has about 380,000 distinct CDR3 sequences. The CDR3 runs 14 residues. The germline CDR1 and CDR2 sequences are SGHRS and YFSETQ. As concerns this clonotype: Its antigen is still unknown.

What was sequenced was blood. This rearrangement joins TRBV5-1 to TRBJ1-1. The receptor was derived from a human donor with ulcerative colitis or Crohn's disease, or a healthy co-twin of an affected twin (not recorded which). The CDR3 reads CASSLSNGITEAFF.